These 10 T cell receptor beta chains came from one sample sequenced in a study of cytomegalovirus exposure and HLA in healthy donors (dated by TCRdb to the late 2010s). The method was the immunoSEQ multiplex PCR assay. A mixture of 60 forward primers for TCR Vbeta segments and 13 reverse primers for TCR Jbeta segments was used in the multiplex PCR. Held by TCRdb, this immuneACCESS table contains in-frame sequences only and omits some clones. Under half of the omission traces to an unresolved V gene where checked; the cause of the rest is unknown. Within this sample are around 180,000 clones, with roughly 84% of them counted one time only. The top ten clonotypes cover about 1.3% of the sample. The sequencing sample was made of PBMCs. These receptor sequences come from a girl between 2 and 10 years old in good health and CMV-seropositive.

This clone appeared once. The V gene is TRBV28, the J gene TRBJ1-2; 8 bases line up with TRBD1. This CDR3 is built from 15 residues. Germline V gene data show CDR1 as MDHEN and CDR2 as SYDVKM. V was pared by 5 bases and J by 0 bases, with 5 bases of the junction left unmatched. CDR3 DNA sequence: TGTGCCAGCAGTCGCTCAGGGGGCCCTAACTATGGCTACACCTTC. It codes for CASSRSGGPNYGYTF.

This chain links TRBV18 with TRBJ1-1; tentatively, D is TRBD1 (6 bases). The CDR3 contains 13 residues. V dropped 0 bases and J dropped 7 bases, with 9 bases sitting between them. Germline V gene data show CDR1 as KGHSH and CDR2 as LQKENI. CDR3 residues: CASSPPGQHEAFF. In DNA, the CDR3 is TGTGCCAGCTCACCACCAGGACAGCATGAAGCTTTCTTT.

This chain joins TRBV19 and TRBJ1-2; D gene uncertain. Germline V gene lookup returns CDR1 LNHDA and CDR2 SQIVND (reference sequence). CDR3 length equals 14 residues. V lost 4 bases to trimming and J lost 2 bases, with 11 bases between them. The CDR3 DNA sequence: TGTGCCAGTAGTAGTGGCTCCATCAACTATGGCTACACCTTC. The encoded protein is CASSSGSINYGYTF. Looking up the rest from reference TRBV19 and TRBJ1-2 gives the full variable domain: DGGITQSPKYLFRKEGQNVTLSCEQNLNHDAMYWYRQDPGQGLRLIYYSQIVNDFQKGDIAEGYSVSREKKESFPLTVTSAQKNPTAFYLCASSSGSINYGYTFGSGTRLTVV.

V gene TRBV2 combines with J gene TRBJ1-2, with a tentative D call TRBD1 (5 bases). Looked up from germline, CDR1 is SNHLY and CDR2 is FYNNEI. V lost 4 bases, J lost 6 bases, and 18 bases lay in between. There are 15 residues in the CDR3. For the CDR3, the DNA is TGTGCCAGCAGTGTTCTGGACACGAATCCCAATGGCTACACCTTC. Translated: CASSVLDTNPNGYTF.

The chain is built from TRBV19 and TRBJ1-2; no clear D. Trimming took off 7 bases at V and 8 bases at J, with 17 bases between the two ends. CDR3 length: 13 amino acids. Germline V lookup: CDR1 LNHDA, CDR2 SQIVND (reference sequence). The CDR3 sequence is CASTPVRKAGYTF. The CDR3 DNA follows: TGTGCCAGTACCCCGGTAAGAAAAGCAGGCTACACCTTC.

The rearrangement links TRBV30 to TRBJ1-2; 7 bases are a match to TRBD1. Germline V gene data show CDR1 as GTSNPN and CDR2 as SVGIG (reference sequence). The CDR3 is made up of 12 amino acids. The CDR3 sequence is CAWGRDSYGYTF. The CDR3 coding sequence is TGTGCTTGGGGAAGGGACAGTTATGGCTACACCTTC.

This chain links TRBV7-4 with TRBJ2-5, with 7 nucleotides matching TRBD1. The V segment lost 10 bases and the J segment 7 bases; nucleotides outside the gene matches: 12. Germline assignment: CDR1 SGHVT and CDR2 SQSDAQ. There are 13 residues in the CDR3. CDR3 loop: CATPTGTKRTQYF. CDR3 coding DNA: TGTGCCACCCCGACAGGGACCAAGAGGACCCAGTACTTC.

The chain employs TRBV5-6 and TRBJ2-1; D remains ambiguous. V lost 4 bases to trimming and J lost 4 bases, with 12 bases between them. The CDR3 has 14 amino acids. The germline CDR1 and CDR2 sequences are SGHDT and YYEEEE. The CDR3 protein is CASSPRVGYNEQFF. In nucleotides, the CDR3 is TGTGCCAGCAGCCCCCGGGTCGGTTACAATGAGCAGTTCTTC.

This clone was seen once. The chain combines TRBV5-1 with TRBJ2-7; 8 positions match TRBD1. Germline V gives CDR1 SGHRS, CDR2 YFSETQ. Unmatched junction bases numbered 6, after V lost 0 bases and J lost 7 bases. There are 14 residues in the CDR3. The CDR3 sequence is CASSLARGTGEQYF. In DNA form, the CDR3 reads TGCGCCAGCAGCTTGGCCCGGGGGACAGGTGAGCAGTACTTC.

The V gene is TRBV19, the J gene TRBJ1-2, with D perhaps matching TRBD1 (6 bases). The germline V and J ends were trimmed by 3 bases and 4 bases, with 15 bases remaining between them. The CDR3 has 15 residues. Germline V gives CDR1 LNHDA, CDR2 SQIVND (reference sequence). CDR3 DNA sequence: TGTGCCAGTAGTATGGCGGACAGCTATACCTATGGCTACACCTTC. It is translated as CASSMADSYTYGYTF.